A selection of T cell receptor beta chains follows, all from one sample in a study of human T cells and chemical hapten exposure. Using its own MiXCR run on the RACE reads, TCRdb lists one record per CDR3 protein. Of just under 350,000 distinct CDR3 sequences in the sample, around 7% were seen once. Sequenced material: whole blood, taken in connection with sensitization to the hapten diphenylcyclopropenone (DPC). These receptors came from a woman between 18 and 29 years old with alopecia areata. Some clones in this sample may be carry-over from other donors' samples. The CDR3 runs from the conserved cysteine through the conserved F or W. The D gene is left open where the match is weak. Some rows have no size entry. The others give once, few or many, or a class for an expanded clone.

TRBJ2-1 . . TRBV12-3/TRBV12-4 13 TGTGCCAGCAGTTCGACTAGGGACAATGAGCAGTTCTTC CASSSTRDNEQFF
TRBJ2-5 many TRBD1 TRBV28 16 TGTGCCAGCAGTTCCCCCCCGACAGGGGCGTTAGAGACCCAGTACTTC CASSSPPTGALETQYF
TRBJ2-5 . . TRBV7-9 13 TGTGCCAGCAGTATCTTCCCAAGGGAGACCCAGTACTTC CASSIFPRETQYF
TRBJ1-1 many . TRBV6-4 13 TGTGCCAGCAGTGCGGAGATGAACACTGAAGCTTTCTTT CASSAEMNTEAFF
TRBJ2-3 . TRBD2 TRBV7-2 15 TGTGCCAGCAGCCCTAGAGGCGGGGGGGCTTATACGCAGTATTTT CASSPRGGGAYTQYF
TRBJ2-2 . . TRBV11-3 14 TGTGCCAGCAGCTTAGATCGAGTCAGCGGGGAGCTGTTTTTT CASSLDRVSGELFF
TRBJ2-1 . TRBD1 TRBV6-2/TRBV6-3 15 TGTGCCAGCAGTACTGGGACAGGGGTATACAATGAGCAGTTCTTC CASSTGTGVYNEQFF
TRBJ1-2 few . TRBV12-3/TRBV12-4 13 TGTGCCAGCAGGCAAGGTCGCAACTATGGCTACACCTTC CASRQGRNYGYTF
TRBJ1-6 . . TRBV2 14 TGTGCCAGTTCGAACGGGGTCCCGGGTTCACCCCTCCACTTT CASSNGVPGSPLHF
TRBJ2-3 many . TRBV7-9 15 TGTGCCAGCAGCTTAGTTCTCCCTAGCACAGATACGCAGTATTTT CASSLVLPSTDTQYF
TRBJ2-7 many . TRBV28 14 TGTGCCAGCAGTTTGGAGGGGGCGATAAACGAGCAGTACTTC CASSLEGAINEQYF
TRBJ1-5 many . TRBV29-1 13 TGCAGCGCCGGTGATTATAGCAATCAGCCCCAGCATTTT CSAGDYSNQPQHF
TRBJ2-2 many . TRBV18 13 TGTGCCAGCTCACTTGGGACTACCGGGGAGCTGTTTTTT CASSLGTTGELFF
TRBJ2-3 few TRBD2 TRBV20-1 16 TGCAGTGCCGGGACTAGCGGGGGGAGTTACACAGATACGCAGTATTTT CSAGTSGGSYTDTQYF
TRBJ2-3 many . TRBV7-2 14 TGTGCCAGCAGCTCATCGCGACGAACAGATACGCAGTATTTT CASSSSRRTDTQYF